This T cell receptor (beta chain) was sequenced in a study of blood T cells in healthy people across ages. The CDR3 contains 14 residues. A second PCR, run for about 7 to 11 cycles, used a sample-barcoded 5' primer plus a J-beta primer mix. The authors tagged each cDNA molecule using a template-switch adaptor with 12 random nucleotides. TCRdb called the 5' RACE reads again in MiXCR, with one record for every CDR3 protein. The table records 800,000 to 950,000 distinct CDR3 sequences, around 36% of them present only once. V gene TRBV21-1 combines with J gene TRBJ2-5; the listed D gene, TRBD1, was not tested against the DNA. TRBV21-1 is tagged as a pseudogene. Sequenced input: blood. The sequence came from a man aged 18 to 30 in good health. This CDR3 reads CASSIWGGPETQYF. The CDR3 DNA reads TGTGCCAGCAGCATTTGGGGGGGGCCGGAGACCCAGTACTTC.